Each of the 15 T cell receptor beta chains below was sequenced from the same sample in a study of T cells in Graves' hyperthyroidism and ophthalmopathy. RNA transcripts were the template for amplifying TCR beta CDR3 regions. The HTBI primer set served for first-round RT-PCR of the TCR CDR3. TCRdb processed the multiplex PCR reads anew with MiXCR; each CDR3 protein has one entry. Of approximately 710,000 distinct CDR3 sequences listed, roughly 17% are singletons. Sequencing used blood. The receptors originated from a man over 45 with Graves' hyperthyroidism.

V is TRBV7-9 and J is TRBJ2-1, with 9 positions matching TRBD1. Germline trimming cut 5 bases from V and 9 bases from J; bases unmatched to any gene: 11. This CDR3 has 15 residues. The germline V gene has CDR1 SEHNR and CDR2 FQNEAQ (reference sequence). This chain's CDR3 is CASSAGTGSFGEQFF. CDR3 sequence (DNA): TGTGCCAGCAGCGCCGGGACAGGGTCGTTTGGTGAGCAGTTCTTC.

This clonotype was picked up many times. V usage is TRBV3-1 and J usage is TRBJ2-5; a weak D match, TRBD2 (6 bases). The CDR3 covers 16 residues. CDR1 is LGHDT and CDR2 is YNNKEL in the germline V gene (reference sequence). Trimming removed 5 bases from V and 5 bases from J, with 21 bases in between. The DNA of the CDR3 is TGTGCCAGCAGCTTAAGTCTGCGGGATCCCCGGGAGACCCAGTACTTC. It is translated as CASSLSLRDPRETQYF.

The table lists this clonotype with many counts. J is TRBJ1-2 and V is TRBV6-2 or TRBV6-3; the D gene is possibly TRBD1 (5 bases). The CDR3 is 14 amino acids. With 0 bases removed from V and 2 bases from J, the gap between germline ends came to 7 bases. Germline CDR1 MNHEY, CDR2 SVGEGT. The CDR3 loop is CASSYSTENYGYTF. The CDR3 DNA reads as TGTGCCAGCAGTTACTCGACAGAGAACTATGGCTACACCTTC.

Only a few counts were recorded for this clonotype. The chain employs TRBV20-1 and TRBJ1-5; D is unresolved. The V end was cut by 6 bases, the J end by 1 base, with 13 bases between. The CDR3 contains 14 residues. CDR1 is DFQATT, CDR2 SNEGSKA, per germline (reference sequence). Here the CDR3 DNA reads TGCAGTGCCTCCCTCGGGTACAGCAATCAGCCCCAGCATTTT. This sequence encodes CSASLGYSNQPQHF.

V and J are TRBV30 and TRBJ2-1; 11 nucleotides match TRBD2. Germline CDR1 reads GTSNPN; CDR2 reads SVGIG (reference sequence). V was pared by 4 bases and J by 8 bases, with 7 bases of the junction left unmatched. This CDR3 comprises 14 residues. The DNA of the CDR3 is TGTGCCTGGATCGTAGCGGGAGGGCCTTATGAGCAGTTCTTC. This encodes CAWIVAGGPYEQFF.

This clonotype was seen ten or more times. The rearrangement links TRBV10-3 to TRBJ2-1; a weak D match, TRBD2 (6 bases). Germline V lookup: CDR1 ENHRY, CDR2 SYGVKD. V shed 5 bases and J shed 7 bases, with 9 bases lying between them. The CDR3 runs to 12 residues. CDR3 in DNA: TGTGCCATCAGTAGGGACTCAAATGAGCAGTTCTTC. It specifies CAISRDSNEQFF.

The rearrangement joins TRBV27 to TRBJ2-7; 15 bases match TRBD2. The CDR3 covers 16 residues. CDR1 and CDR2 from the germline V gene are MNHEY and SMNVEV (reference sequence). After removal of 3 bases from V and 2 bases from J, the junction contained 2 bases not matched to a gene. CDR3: CASSFGLAGGTYEQYF. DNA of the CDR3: TGTGCCAGCAGTTTCGGACTAGCGGGAGGGACCTACGAGCAGTACTTC.

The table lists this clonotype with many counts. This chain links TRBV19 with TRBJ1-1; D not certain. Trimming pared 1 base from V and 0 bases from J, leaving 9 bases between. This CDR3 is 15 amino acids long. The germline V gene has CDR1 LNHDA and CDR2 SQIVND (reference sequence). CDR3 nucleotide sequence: TGTGCCAGTAGTATAGCCGCAGAGATGAACACTGAAGCTTTCTTT. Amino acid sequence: CASSIAAEMNTEAFF.

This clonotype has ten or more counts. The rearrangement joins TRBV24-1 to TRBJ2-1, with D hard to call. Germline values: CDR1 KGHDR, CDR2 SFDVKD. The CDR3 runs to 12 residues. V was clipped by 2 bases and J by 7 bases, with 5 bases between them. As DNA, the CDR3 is TGTGCCACCAGTGATTCCGAAAATGAGCAGTTCTTC. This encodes CATSDSENEQFF.

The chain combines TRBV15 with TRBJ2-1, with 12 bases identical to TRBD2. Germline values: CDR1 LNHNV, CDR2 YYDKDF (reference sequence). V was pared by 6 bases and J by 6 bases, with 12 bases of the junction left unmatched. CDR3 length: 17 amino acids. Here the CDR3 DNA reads TGTGCCACCAGTATGAGGGCTAGCGGGAGGGCCTTCAATGAGCAGTTCTTC. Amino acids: CATSMRASGRAFNEQFF. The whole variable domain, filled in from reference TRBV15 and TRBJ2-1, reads DAMVIQNPRYQVTQFGKPVTLSCSQTLNHNVMYWYQQKSSQAPKLLFHYYDKDFNNEADTPDNFQSRRPNTSFCFLDIRSPGLGDTAMYLCATSMRASGRAFNEQFFGPGTRLTVL.

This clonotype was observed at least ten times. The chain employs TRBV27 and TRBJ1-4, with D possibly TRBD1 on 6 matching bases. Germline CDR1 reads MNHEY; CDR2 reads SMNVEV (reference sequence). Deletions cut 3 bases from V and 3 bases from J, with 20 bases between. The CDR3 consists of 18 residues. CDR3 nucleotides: TGTGCCAGCAGTTTGCGCAGGGGAACGGCCGGGGCTAATGAAAAACTGTTTTTT. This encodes CASSLRRGTAGANEKLFF.

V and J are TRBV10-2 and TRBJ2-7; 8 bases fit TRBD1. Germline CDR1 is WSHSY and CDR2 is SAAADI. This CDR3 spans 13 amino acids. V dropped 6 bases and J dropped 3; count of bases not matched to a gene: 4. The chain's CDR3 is CASRTGEHYEQYF. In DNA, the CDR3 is TGCGCCAGCAGGACAGGGGAACACTACGAGCAGTACTTC.

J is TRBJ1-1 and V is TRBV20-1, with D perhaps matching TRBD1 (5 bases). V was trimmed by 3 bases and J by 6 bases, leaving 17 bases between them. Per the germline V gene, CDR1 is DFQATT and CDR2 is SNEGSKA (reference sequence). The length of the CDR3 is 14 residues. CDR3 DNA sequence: TGCAGTGCTAGGCGAACAGGCAAGGAGTCTGAAGCTTTCTTT. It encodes CSARRTGKESEAFF.

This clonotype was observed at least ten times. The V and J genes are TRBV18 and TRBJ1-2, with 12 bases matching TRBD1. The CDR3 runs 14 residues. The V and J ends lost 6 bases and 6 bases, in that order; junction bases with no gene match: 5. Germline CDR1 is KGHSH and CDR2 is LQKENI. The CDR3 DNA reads TGTGCCAGCTCCCGGGACAGGGGGCAGGATGGCTACACCTTC. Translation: CASSRDRGQDGYTF.

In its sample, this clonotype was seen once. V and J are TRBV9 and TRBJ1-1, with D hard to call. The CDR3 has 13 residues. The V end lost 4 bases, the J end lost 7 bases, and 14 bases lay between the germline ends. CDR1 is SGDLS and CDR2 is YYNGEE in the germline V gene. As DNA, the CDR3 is TGTGCCAGCAGCCGCGCATCCGTGGGTGAAGCTTTCTTT. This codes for CASSRASVGEAFF.